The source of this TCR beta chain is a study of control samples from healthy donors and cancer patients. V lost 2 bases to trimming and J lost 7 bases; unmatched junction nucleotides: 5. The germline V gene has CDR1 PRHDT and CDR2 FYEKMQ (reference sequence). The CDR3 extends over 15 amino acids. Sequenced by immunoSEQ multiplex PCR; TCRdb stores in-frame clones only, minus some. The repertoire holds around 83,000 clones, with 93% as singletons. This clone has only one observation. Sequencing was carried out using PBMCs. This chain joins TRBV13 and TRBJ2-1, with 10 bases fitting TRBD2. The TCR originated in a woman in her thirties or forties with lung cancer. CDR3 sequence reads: CASSLSGGARNEQFF. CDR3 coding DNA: TGTGCCAGCAGCTTAAGCGGGGGGGCCAGGAATGAGCAGTTCTTC.